In this sample, the clone carrying this T cell receptor beta chain turned up many times. Antigen unknown. This specimen comes from a study of human T cells and chemical hapten exposure. Between the trimmed V and J ends, which lost 3 bases and 2 bases, there was a span of 1 base. The CDR3 is made up of 11 amino acids. Time point indicated: patch test 1, 2 weeks after DPC sensitization. As for treatment: therapeutic diphenylcyclopropenone sensitization with weekly scalp DPC. MiXCR was run by TCRdb on the RACE reads, yielding one entry per CDR3 protein. The sample has under 450,000 distinct CDR3 sequences; about 4.8% are singletons. Findings and limits, study-wide: There were significantly more large CDR3 similarity clusters among expanded TCRs than among controls.

The origin of this receptor is a woman aged 50 to 65 with alopecia areata. Some clones in this sample may be carry-over from other donors' samples. The rearrangement links TRBV12-3 or TRBV12-4 to TRBJ1-1; D gene uncertain. The sample consisted of whole blood, taken in connection with sensitization to the hapten diphenylcyclopropenone (DPC). CDR3 amino acids: CASSFNTEAFF. The CDR3 coding sequence is TGTGCCAGCAGTTTCAACACTGAAGCTTTCTTT.